This T cell receptor beta chain was found in a study of shared clonotypes between healthy human individuals. Measured with immunoSEQ multiplex PCR; TCRdb has only the in-frame clones, and not every one. Of millions of clones detected, 90% to 95% appear once; the ten largest clones hold under 0.45%. The sample taken for sequencing was naive CD4+ T cells from PBMCs. This sample's subset: CD45RA+ positively selected. The receptor's source is a man between 18 and 35 years old in good health. Some clones in this sample may be carry-over from other donors' samples.

The CDR3 loop reads CASSFRGDLGNTIYF. The CDR3 DNA reads TGTGCCAGCAGCTTCAGGGGTGATTTAGGAAACACCATATATTTT. The V and J genes are TRBV7-9 and TRBJ1-3; TRBD1 might be the D (6 bases). This CDR3 spans 15 amino acids. Between the trimmed V and J ends, which lost 3 bases and 4 bases, there was a span of 13 bases. Germline CDR1 and CDR2: SEHNR and FQNEAQ (reference sequence).